The T cell receptor (beta chain) under discussion was sequenced for a study of T cells in Graves' hyperthyroidism and ophthalmopathy. Background on the study: Peripheral blood was collected at initial diagnosis, before any treatment. Points from the study as a whole: Most clonotypes expanded in thyroid above 0.001 were likewise present in blood.

This clonotype was seen repeatedly, ten times or more. Its antigen remains unknown. The study excluded patients with uncontrolled infection, other autoimmune disease, pregnancy or lactation. This CDR3 spans 16 amino acids. The V end lost 2 bases, the J end lost 2 bases, and 18 bases lay between the germline ends. Germline V gives CDR1 DFQATT, CDR2 SNEGSKA (reference sequence). The CDR3 regions of TCR beta were amplified from RNA transcripts. The HTBI set primed first-round TCR CDR3 RT-PCR. From the multiplex PCR reads, TCRdb called clonotypes with MiXCR, one entry per CDR3 protein. The sample comprises 410,000 or so distinct CDR3 sequences, around 15% of which are singletons, and less than 15% rests with the top ten.

The V call is TRBV20-1, the J call TRBJ1-2; no definite D call. The specimen sequenced was blood. The TCR sequence derives from a man in his late teens or twenties with Graves' ophthalmopathy. CDR3 sequence: CSARPGGLGHNYGYTF. The DNA for the CDR3 is TGCAGTGCTAGACCAGGTGGTCTGGGCCACAACTATGGCTACACCTTC.